Sample share makes the clone carrying this T cell receptor (beta chain) medium-sized. Its specificity is unknown. Relative to the germline gene, one junction end is altered; a read error may explain this. The data originate from a study of OX40 agonist ivuxolimab in advanced cancers. The CDR3 length is 15 residues. CDR1 SEHNR and CDR2 FQNEAQ come from the germline V gene (reference sequence). Clones were read by immunoSEQ multiplex PCR, and TCRdb kept only the in-frame ones, dropping some. The table lists around 67,000 clones, around 80% of them singletons. General observations from the study: Clonal expansion was among the lowest in partial responders at 0.1-3.0 mg/kg, especially CD8+.

This chain connects TRBV7-9 to TRBJ1-4; 9 bases agree with TRBD1. The receptor was derived from an adult with an advanced solid tumor such as melanoma, head and neck, liver or kidney cancer. The sample in question was CD4+ or CD8+ T cells sorted from blood, obtained in a trial of the OX40 agonist ivuxolimab. CDR3 sequence (DNA): TGTGCCAGCAGTAAAACCGCGGGACAGGGTGTATTACGCTCTTTT. Protein: CASSKTAGQGVLRSF.